Sequencing of this T cell receptor (beta chain) was carried out in a study of preoperative IRX-2 immunotherapy in early breast cancer. Clones were sequenced by immunoSEQ multiplex PCR, and TCRdb holds only the in-frame ones, with some missing. The sample includes about 24,000 clones, roughly 90% seen only once; the top ten take about 30%. V gave up 4 bases and J gave up 5 bases, with 10 bases separating them. Germline V gene data show CDR1 as ENHRY and CDR2 as SYGVKD. The CDR3 spans 13 residues. This sample's treatment: preoperative locoregional IRX-2 cytokine immunotherapy. Samples came from a phase Ib trial of preoperative locoregional IRX-2 cytokine immunotherapy.

The rearrangement links TRBV10-3 to TRBJ2-3; D remains ambiguous. The sample in question was tumor tissue, obtained after IRX-2 immunotherapy. This sequence was found in a human donor with breast cancer. The CDR3 loop is CAISGVSGDTQYF. The CDR3 DNA reads TGTGCCATCAGTGGGGTCAGTGGAGATACGCAGTATTTT.